This T cell receptor (beta chain) originates from a study of blood T cell repertoires in COVID-19. Study-wide context: COVID-19 samples from acute and convalescent phases originated in the United States, Italy and Spain. Sample material is recorded as cDNA or gDNA derived from T cells, B-cell-depleted T cells, or PBMCs.

This clone was seen once. Study processing details: Estimated nucleated cell counts came from reference gene primer amplification. The table came from immunoSEQ multiplex PCR; TCRdb's copy has only in-frame clones and leaves some out. V and J calls and clone size are given by that table; D and trimming were obtained from the DNA. The profile covers about 150,000 clones, with around 79% appearing a single time and roughly 1.5% taken by the ten largest. V shed 2 bases and J shed 3 bases, with 7 bases lying between them. CDR3 length: 12 residues. Germline CDR1 GTSNPN, CDR2 SVGIG (reference sequence). Source material: peripheral blood. The TCR originated in a man older than 75 with acute or convalescent COVID-19. V is TRBV30 and J is TRBJ1-1; no definite D call. The CDR3 sequence is CAWSLSDTEAFF. CDR3 nucleotide sequence: TGTGCCTGGAGTCTCTCCGACACTGAAGCTTTCTTT.